Given below is one T cell receptor beta chain in context. During active infection, Seattle patients enrolled and were then monitored through disease. These data are taken from a study of blood T cell repertoires in COVID-19. For the study at large: Researchers got acute and convalescent COVID-19 samples from the United States, Italy and Spain. T cells, B-cell-depleted T cells, or PBMCs supplied cDNA or gDNA.

Original analysis: Estimation of nucleated cell counts relied on the amplification of reference gene primers. The table came from immunoSEQ multiplex PCR; TCRdb's copy has only in-frame clones and leaves some out. That table is the source of V, J and clone size, and D and trimming were worked out from the DNA. Counted here are under 400,000 clones, approximately 87% occurring once; the ten biggest clones make up less than 3.5%. The sample comprised peripheral blood. This TCR was sampled from a woman in her twenties or thirties with COVID-19, enrolled during active disease.

CDR3 sequence (DNA): TGTGCCAGCAGCTTAGGGGTTGGCGGGAGCTCCTACAATGAGCAGTTCTTC. It is translated as CASSLGVGGSSYNEQFF. The genes are TRBV7-2 and TRBJ2-1; 7 bases fit TRBD2. CDR3 length: 17 residues. The ends lost 1 base at V and 0 bases at J; junction bases unmatched: 6. The germline V gene has CDR1 SGHTA and CDR2 FQGNSA. Complete variable domain (other parts from reference TRBV7-2 and TRBJ2-1): GAGVSQSPSNKVTEKGKDVELRCDPISGHTALYWYRQSLGQGLEFLIYFQGNSAPDKSGLPSDRFSAERTGGSVSTLTIQRTQQEDSAVYLCASSLGVGGSSYNEQFFGPGTRLTVL.